The 29 T cell receptor beta chains given below trace back to one sample, sequenced in a study of OX40 agonist ivuxolimab in advanced cancers. Sequenced by immunoSEQ multiplex PCR; TCRdb stores in-frame clones only, minus some. Among 70,000 or so clones listed, 86% were seen once. Source: CD4+ or CD8+ T cells sorted from blood, taken in a trial of the OX40 agonist ivuxolimab. These receptors were obtained from an adult with an advanced solid tumor such as melanoma, head and neck, liver or kidney cancer.

The chain employs TRBV7-3 and TRBJ2-7, with D perhaps TRBD1 (6 bases). In germline, CDR1 is SGHTA, CDR2 FQGTGA. The CDR3 sequence is 12 residues long. V shed 4 bases and J shed 6 bases, with 10 bases lying between them. CDR3 sequence: CASSSDSREQYF. DNA for the CDR3: TGTGCCAGCAGCTCGGACAGTCGCGAGCAGTACTTC.

This sequence joins TRBV18 and TRBJ2-1, with 8 bases lining up with TRBD2. Looked up from germline, CDR1 is KGHSH and CDR2 is LQKENI. Trimming took 6 bases from V and 3 from J; bases not matched to a gene: 7. This CDR3 is 15 amino acids long. CDR3 DNA: TGTGCCAGCTCCCTACTAGCGGAGAACTACAATGAGCAGTTCTTC. This gives the protein CASSLLAENYNEQFF.

The V call is TRBV15, the J call TRBJ1-4; perhaps TRBD1 as D (6 bases). The germline V and J ends were trimmed by 0 bases and 2 bases, with 16 bases remaining between them. CDR1 LNHNV and CDR2 YYDKDF come from the germline V gene (reference sequence). This CDR3 region has 18 residues. The CDR3 nucleotides read TGTGCCACCAGCAGAGATGGGACAAAGACCCTGACTAATGAAAAACTGTTTTTT. Its translation: CATSRDGTKTLTNEKLFF.

V and J are TRBV13 and TRBJ2-1, with 13 bases fitting TRBD2. The CDR3 is 17 amino acids. Losses at the gene ends were 5 bases for V and 5 bases for J; bases not matched to a gene: 9. The V gene's germline CDR1 is PRHDT and CDR2 FYEKMQ (reference sequence). CDR3 region: CASSKLAGGLEDNEQFF. DNA for the CDR3: TGTGCCAGCAGCAAACTAGCGGGAGGGCTCGAGGACAATGAGCAGTTCTTC.

The chain couples TRBV6-5 to TRBJ2-7; 8 positions agree with TRBD1. The germline V gene encodes CDR1 MNHEY and CDR2 SVGAGI. The trim removed 7 bases at V and 7 bases at J, leaving 12 bases unmatched. CDR3 length: 14 residues. The DNA of the CDR3 is TGTGCCAGCACCCCGGGGGACAGGCCCTGGGAGCAGTACTTC. Translated, it gives CASTPGDRPWEQYF.

This rearrangement joins TRBV5-1 to TRBJ2-7; a possible D gene is TRBD2 (6 bases). The CDR3 runs to 12 residues. The germline gives CDR1 SGHRS, CDR2 YFSETQ. Trimming removed 2 bases at V and 7 bases at J, with 10 bases between. CDR3 DNA sequence: TGCGCCAGCAGCTTACTTGGGGGGGAGCAGTACTTC. This translates into CASSLLGGEQYF.

The chain has TRBV28 and TRBJ2-1; 9 bases line up with TRBD2. V shed 2 bases, J shed 8 bases, and the junction held 4 bases outside the gene matches. This CDR3 has 14 amino acids. Per germline, CDR1 MDHEN and CDR2 SYDVKM. The CDR3 loop is CASSLAGGPDEQFF. CDR3 bases: TGTGCCAGCAGTTTAGCGGGAGGGCCTGATGAGCAGTTCTTC.

The chain has TRBV28 and TRBJ2-4, with D tentatively TRBD1 (6 bases). CDR1 is MDHEN and CDR2 is SYDVKM in the germline V gene. This CDR3 region has 12 residues. Trimming cost V 10 bases and J 8 bases, with 15 bases left between them. The CDR3 protein is CATETGKYIQYF. The CDR3 coding sequence is TGTGCCACCGAGACAGGAAAGTACATTCAGTACTTC.

This chain links TRBV29-1 with TRBJ2-7; D not resolved. V lost 2 bases and J lost 0, with 8 bases in between. The CDR3 consists of 13 residues. Germline V gene sequence: CDR1 SQVTM, CDR2 ANQGSEA. The CDR3: CSVEFLSSYEQYF. CDR3 DNA sequence: TGCAGCGTTGAATTTCTAAGCTCCTACGAGCAGTACTTC.

CDR3 sequence: CASSSGINQPQHF. CDR3 coding DNA: TGTGCCAGCAGCTCAGGGATTAATCAGCCCCAGCATTTT. The chain carries TRBV11-2 and TRBJ1-5, with D tentatively TRBD1 (5 bases). This CDR3 has 13 residues. Germline values: CDR1 SGHAT, CDR2 FQNNGV. V was pared by 4 bases and J by 4 bases, with 8 bases between.

This chain joins TRBV11-2 and TRBJ2-3; no reliable D call. Looked up from germline, CDR1 is SGHAT and CDR2 is FQNNGV. The CDR3 runs 14 residues. The germline V and J ends were trimmed by 8 bases and 3 bases, with 15 bases remaining between them. The CDR3 spells CASSPGSRTDTQYF. Here the CDR3 DNA reads TGTGCCAGCTCTCCGGGCTCCAGAACAGATACGCAGTATTTT.

The V call is TRBV19, the J call TRBJ1-1; D not certain. CDR1 is LNHDA, CDR2 SQIVND, per germline (reference sequence). The CDR3 is made up of 13 amino acids. V lost 3 bases and J lost 6, with 11 bases in between. The CDR3 is CASSMPKGPEAFF. The CDR3 nucleotides are TGTGCCAGTAGTATGCCCAAGGGCCCTGAAGCTTTCTTT.

Only a few counts were recorded for this clone. This sequence joins TRBV6-1 and TRBJ1-1; 10 bases match TRBD1. The V and J ends lost 5 bases and 6 bases, in that order; junction bases with no gene match: 9. This CDR3 comprises 15 residues. Germline CDR1 MNHNS, CDR2 SASEGT. The CDR3 DNA sequence: TGTGCCAGCAGTCCTCACCGGGACAGGGGCGCTGAAGCTTTCTTT. As protein: CASSPHRDRGAEAFF.

The chain employs TRBV6-1 and TRBJ2-7; 8 nucleotides line up with TRBD1. Germline assignment: CDR1 MNHNS and CDR2 SASEGT. The CDR3 runs to 15 residues. The V segment lost 7 bases and the J segment 1 base; nucleotides outside the gene matches: 9. CDR3 sequence: CASNPSTGVSYEQYF. The CDR3 DNA is TGTGCCAGCAACCCCTCGACAGGGGTGTCCTACGAGCAGTACTTC.

This chain connects TRBV28 to TRBJ1-1; 9 nucleotides line up with TRBD1. The CDR3 has 14 amino acids. Trimming cost V 6 bases and J 3 bases; bases outside gene matches: 5. Germline V CDR1 and CDR2: MDHEN, SYDVKM. In DNA, the CDR3 is TGTGCCAGCAGCAGACAGGGGGGGGACACTGAAGCTTTCTTT. This encodes CASSRQGGDTEAFF.

The V call is TRBV9, the J call TRBJ1-4; the match to TRBD1 covers 8 bases. The CDR3 spans 15 residues. Losses at the gene ends were 3 bases for V and 3 bases for J; bases not matched to a gene: 4. The germline V gene has CDR1 SGDLS and CDR2 YYNGEE. The CDR3 sequence: CASSAGQGANEKLFF. The CDR3 region has the DNA TGTGCCAGCAGCGCTGGACAGGGTGCTAATGAAAAACTGTTTTTT.

The J gene is TRBJ2-5, the V gene TRBV10-3; 7 positions agree with TRBD1. Germline CDR1 reads ENHRY; CDR2 reads SYGVKD. V shed 6 bases and J 5 bases; nucleotides not matched to a gene: 12. This CDR3 spans 15 amino acids. CDR3 nucleotide sequence: TGTGCCATCAGGTGGGGTCGACAGGGACAGGAGACCCAGTACTTC. Translation gives CAIRWGRQGQETQYF.

This chain connects TRBV28 to TRBJ2-7, with TRBD2 identical over 7 bases. This CDR3 spans 14 amino acids. Germline CDR1 reads MDHEN; CDR2 reads SYDVKM. V was pared by 2 bases and J by 4 bases, with 5 bases of the junction left unmatched. The CDR3 is CASSLGGRAYEQYF. DNA for the CDR3: TGTGCCAGCAGTTTAGGTGGGAGGGCTTACGAGCAGTACTTC.

The V and J genes are TRBV7-3 and TRBJ1-6, with D maybe TRBD1 (6 bases). The CDR3 length is 15 residues. Trimming took off 3 bases at V and 9 bases at J, with 15 bases between the two ends. CDR1 and CDR2 from the germline V gene are SGHTA and FQGTGA. CDR3 DNA: TGTGCCAGCAGCTTCCTACGGGACACCAGTTCACCCCTCCACTTT. This codes for CASSFLRDTSSPLHF.

The V gene is TRBV7-2, the J gene TRBJ2-1, with a weak D call TRBD1 (5 bases). Trimming took off 7 bases at V and 0 bases at J, with 13 bases between the two ends. The CDR3 is 15 residues long. The germline gives CDR1 SGHTA, CDR2 FQGNSA. CDR3 DNA sequence: TGTGCCAGCATCCAAGGGGCTAGCTCCTACAATGAGCAGTTCTTC. This gives the protein CASIQGASSYNEQFF.

This chain joins TRBV5-6 and TRBJ2-6; D call uncertain. Per the germline V gene, CDR1 is SGHDT and CDR2 is YYEEEE. The CDR3 sequence is 16 residues long. V lost 4 bases and J lost 0, with 11 bases in between. CDR3 DNA sequence: TGTGCCAGCAGCAGTCACGGGTTCTCTGGGGCCAACGTCCTGACTTTC. Its protein product is CASSSHGFSGANVLTF.

V gene TRBV5-1 combines with J gene TRBJ1-1, with 7 nucleotides matching TRBD1. The junction had 12 bases not matched to a gene; V was cut back by 4 bases and J by 9 bases. The germline CDR1 and CDR2 sequences are SGHRS and YFSETQ. The CDR3 is made up of 14 amino acids. CDR3 DNA: TGCGCCAGCAGCGAAGGACAGGTTGAGGGAAAAGCTTTCTTT. Translation gives CASSEGQVEGKAFF. The variable domain in full, with the rest retrieved from reference TRBV5-1 and TRBJ1-1, is KAGVTQTPRYLIKTRGQQVTLSCSPISGHRSVSWYQQTPGQGLQFLFEYFSETQRNKGNFPGRFSGRQFSNSRSEMNVSTLELGDSALYLCASSEGQVEGKAFFGQGTRLTVV.

The chain uses TRBV6-5 and TRBJ1-1; the D is unclear. The CDR3 extends over 15 amino acids. Trimming took off 5 bases at V and 4 bases at J, with 17 bases between the two ends. Germline assignment: CDR1 MNHEY and CDR2 SVGAGI. The CDR3 here is CASSKSSGLSTEAFF. The CDR3 coding sequence is TGTGCCAGCAGTAAATCTTCAGGATTGAGCACTGAAGCTTTCTTT.

The chain uses TRBV18 and TRBJ1-2, with 7 bases lining up with TRBD1. Losses at the gene ends were 4 bases for V and 4 bases for J; bases not matched to a gene: 6. CDR3 size: 14 residues. CDR1 is KGHSH, CDR2 LQKENI, per germline. CDR3 sequence: CASSLSGTVYGYTF. As DNA, the CDR3 is TGTGCCAGCTCACTCTCCGGGACAGTCTATGGCTACACCTTC.

V is TRBV6-5 and J is TRBJ2-2; TRBD1 or TRBD2 may be the D gene (5 bases each). CDR1 is MNHEY, CDR2 SVGAGI, per germline. V was trimmed by 5 bases and J by 6 bases, leaving 13 bases between them. CDR3 length equals 14 residues. The CDR3 is CASSSRRGAGELFF. The CDR3 DNA follows: TGTGCCAGCAGTAGCCGCCGGGGCGCCGGGGAGCTGTTTTTT.

This clone has a handful of counts. The chain employs TRBV5-6 and TRBJ1-4, with D perhaps matching TRBD1 (6 bases). From germline, CDR1 is SGHDT and CDR2 YYEEEE. The CDR3 length is 15 residues. V dropped 1 base and J dropped 3 bases, with 10 bases sitting between them. CDR3 nucleotides: TGTGCCAGCAGCTTGTTCGGGGGCTCTAATGAAAAACTGTTTTTT. Encoded protein: CASSLFGGSNEKLFF.

The genes are TRBV7-2 and TRBJ1-3, with 7 nucleotides matching TRBD1. The germline V gene encodes CDR1 SGHTA and CDR2 FQGNSA. CDR3 length equals 15 residues. V shed 5 bases and J 0 bases; nucleotides not matched to a gene: 4. This CDR3 reads CASSDREYSGNTIYF. The CDR3 nucleotides read TGTGCCAGCAGCGACAGGGAGTACTCTGGAAACACCATATATTTT.

The chain employs TRBV7-2 and TRBJ2-3, with unresolved D. From germline, CDR1 is SGHTA and CDR2 FQGNSA. The CDR3 has 13 residues. V lost 6 bases and J lost 4, with 11 bases in between. The CDR3 loop is CASRYTASDTQYF. The CDR3, as DNA: TGTGCCAGCAGATATACGGCGTCAGATACGCAGTATTTT.

J is TRBJ2-2 and V is TRBV5-1; 9 bases match TRBD1. V dropped 1 base and J dropped 6; count of bases not matched to a gene: 7. CDR1 and CDR2 from the germline V gene are SGHRS and YFSETQ. This CDR3 comprises 16 residues. The CDR3 DNA reads as TGCGCCAGCAGCTTGTATTGGACAGGGGTAGCCGGGGAGCTGTTTTTT. Amino acid sequence: CASSLYWTGVAGELFF.